This TCR beta chain derives from a study of shared clonotypes between healthy human individuals. TCRdb keeps only in-frame clones here, not all; method: immunoSEQ multiplex PCR. The data contain about 960,000 clones, 70% to 85% of them singletons. On this clone: A much larger clone lies a single base off, so this may be a read error. Different DNA sequences within this sample yield the same CDR3.

This sequence originates from a man aged 18 to 30 in good health. The sequenced sample consisted of memory CD4+ T cells sorted from blood. Stated subset: CD45RA-negative fraction.

CDR3 coding DNA: TGTGCCAGCAGCTTGACAGGGAACACTGAAGCTTTCTTT. It specifies CASSLTGNTEAFF. V gene TRBV7-3 combines with J gene TRBJ1-1; D is possibly TRBD1 (6 bases). The CDR3 is 13 residues long. V lost 3 bases to trimming and J lost 1 base, with 6 bases between them. Germline assignment: CDR1 SGHTA and CDR2 FQGTGA.